The T cell receptor (beta chain) described here comes from a study of blood T cell repertoires in COVID-19. Turning to the study itself: Samples came from the United States, Italy and Spain, spanning acute and convalescent COVID-19. T cells, B-cell-depleted T cells, or PBMCs provided the cDNA or gDNA that served as material.

Libraries were prepared by immunoSEQ multiplex PCR; TCRdb keeps only in-frame clonotypes and omits some of them. The data hold fewer than 350,000 clones, with 81% observed a single time. Trimming removed 7 bases at V and 3 bases at J, with 15 bases between. Looked up from germline, CDR1 is MNHEY and CDR2 is SMNVEV (reference sequence). The CDR3 contains 14 residues. This clonotype was obtained from a woman aged 55-70 years with active or convalescent COVID-19. The sample was peripheral blood. The V and J genes are TRBV27 and TRBJ1-1; a possible D gene is TRBD1 (6 bases). In nucleotides, the CDR3 is TGTGCCAGCAACAACAGGGTTGGCGACACTGAAGCTTTCTTT. Residues: CASNNRVGDTEAFF.